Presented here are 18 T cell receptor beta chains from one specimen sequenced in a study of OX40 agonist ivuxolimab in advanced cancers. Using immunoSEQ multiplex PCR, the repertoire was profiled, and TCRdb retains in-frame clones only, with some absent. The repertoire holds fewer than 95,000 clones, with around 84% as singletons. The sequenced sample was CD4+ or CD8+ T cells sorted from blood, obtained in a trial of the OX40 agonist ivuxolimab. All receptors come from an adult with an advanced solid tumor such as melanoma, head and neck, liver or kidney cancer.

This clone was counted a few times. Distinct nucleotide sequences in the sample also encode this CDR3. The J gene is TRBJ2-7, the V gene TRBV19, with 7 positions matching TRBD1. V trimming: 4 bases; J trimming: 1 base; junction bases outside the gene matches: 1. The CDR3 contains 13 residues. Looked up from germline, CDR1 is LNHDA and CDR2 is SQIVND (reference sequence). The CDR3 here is CASSTTGSYEQYF. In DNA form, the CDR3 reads TGTGCCAGTAGTACGACAGGGTCCTACGAGCAGTACTTC.

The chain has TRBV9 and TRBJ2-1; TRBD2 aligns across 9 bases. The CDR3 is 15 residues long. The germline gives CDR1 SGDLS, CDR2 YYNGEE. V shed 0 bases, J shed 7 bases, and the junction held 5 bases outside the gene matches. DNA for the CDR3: TGTGCCAGCAGCGTAGCGCTAGCGGGATGGAATGAGCAGTTCTTC. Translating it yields CASSVALAGWNEQFF.

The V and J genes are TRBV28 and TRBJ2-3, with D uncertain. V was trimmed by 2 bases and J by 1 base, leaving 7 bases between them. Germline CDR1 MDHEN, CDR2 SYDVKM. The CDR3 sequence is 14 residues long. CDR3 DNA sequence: TGTGCCAGCAGTTTACCCGAGGGCACAGATACGCAGTATTTT. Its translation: CASSLPEGTDTQYF.

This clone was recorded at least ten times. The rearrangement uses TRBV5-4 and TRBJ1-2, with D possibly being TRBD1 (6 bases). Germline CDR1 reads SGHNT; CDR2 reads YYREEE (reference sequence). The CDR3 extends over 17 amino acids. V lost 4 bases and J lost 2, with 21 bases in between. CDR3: CASSNRVLEGKNYGYTF. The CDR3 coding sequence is TGTGCCAGCAGCAACAGGGTATTGGAGGGCAAAAACTATGGCTACACCTTC.

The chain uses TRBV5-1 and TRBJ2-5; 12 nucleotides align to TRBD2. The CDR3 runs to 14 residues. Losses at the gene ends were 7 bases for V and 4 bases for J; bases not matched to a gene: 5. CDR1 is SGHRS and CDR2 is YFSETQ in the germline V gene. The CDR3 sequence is CASSTSGGRETQYF. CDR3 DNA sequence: TGCGCCAGCTCTACTAGCGGGGGGAGAGAGACCCAGTACTTC.

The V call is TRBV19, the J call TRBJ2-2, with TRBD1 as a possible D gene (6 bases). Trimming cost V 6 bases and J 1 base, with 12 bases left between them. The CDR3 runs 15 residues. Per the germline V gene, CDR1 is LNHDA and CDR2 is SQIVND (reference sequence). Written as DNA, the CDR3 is TGTGCCAGTAGGGGCAGGGGTTTGAACACCGGGGAGCTGTTTTTT. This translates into CASRGRGLNTGELFF.

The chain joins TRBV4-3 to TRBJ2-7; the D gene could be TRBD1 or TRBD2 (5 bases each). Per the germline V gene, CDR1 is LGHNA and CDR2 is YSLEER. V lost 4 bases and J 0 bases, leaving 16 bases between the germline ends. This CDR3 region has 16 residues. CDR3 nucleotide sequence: TGCGCCAGCAGCCGTATTGGGACGGCGGACTCCTACGAGCAGTACTTC. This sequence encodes CASSRIGTADSYEQYF.

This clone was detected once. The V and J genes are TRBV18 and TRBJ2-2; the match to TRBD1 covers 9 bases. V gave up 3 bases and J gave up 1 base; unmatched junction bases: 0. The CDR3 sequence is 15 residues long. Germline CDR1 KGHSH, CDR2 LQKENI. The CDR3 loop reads CASSPDRGNTGELFF. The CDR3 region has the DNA TGTGCCAGCTCACCGGACAGGGGGAACACCGGGGAGCTGTTTTTT.

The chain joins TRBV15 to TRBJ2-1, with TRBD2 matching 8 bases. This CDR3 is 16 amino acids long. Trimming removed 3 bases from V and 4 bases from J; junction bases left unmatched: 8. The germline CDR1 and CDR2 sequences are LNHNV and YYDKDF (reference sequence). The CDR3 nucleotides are TGTGCCACCAGCAGGCTTAGCGGGACAACTTACAATGAGCAGTTCTTC. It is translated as CATSRLSGTTYNEQFF.

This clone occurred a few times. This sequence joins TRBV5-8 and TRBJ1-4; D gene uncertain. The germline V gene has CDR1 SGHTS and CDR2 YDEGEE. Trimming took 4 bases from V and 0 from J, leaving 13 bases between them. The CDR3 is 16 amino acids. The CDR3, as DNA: TGTGCCAGCAGCCCGCTCCTGCCTACAACTAATGAAAAACTGTTTTTT. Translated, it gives CASSPLLPTTNEKLFF.

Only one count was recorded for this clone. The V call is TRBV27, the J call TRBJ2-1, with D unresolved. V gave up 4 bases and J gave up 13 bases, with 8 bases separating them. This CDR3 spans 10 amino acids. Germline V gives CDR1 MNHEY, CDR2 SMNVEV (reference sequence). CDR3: CASSCRFQFF. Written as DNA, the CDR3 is TGTGCCAGCAGTTGTCGGTTTCAGTTCTTC.

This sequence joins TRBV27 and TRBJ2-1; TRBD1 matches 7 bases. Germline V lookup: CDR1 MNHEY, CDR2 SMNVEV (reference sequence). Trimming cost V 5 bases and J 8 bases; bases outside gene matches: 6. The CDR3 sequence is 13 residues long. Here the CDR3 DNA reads TGTGCCAGCAGTACGACAGGGATCCATGAGCAGTTCTTC. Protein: CASSTTGIHEQFF.

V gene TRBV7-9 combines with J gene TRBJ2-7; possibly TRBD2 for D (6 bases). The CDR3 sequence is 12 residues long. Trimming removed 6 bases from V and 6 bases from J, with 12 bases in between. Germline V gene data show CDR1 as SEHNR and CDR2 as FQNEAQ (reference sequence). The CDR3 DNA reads TGTGCCAGCAGTTTCCGGGGAGGCGAGCAGTACGTC. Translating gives CASSFRGGEQYV.

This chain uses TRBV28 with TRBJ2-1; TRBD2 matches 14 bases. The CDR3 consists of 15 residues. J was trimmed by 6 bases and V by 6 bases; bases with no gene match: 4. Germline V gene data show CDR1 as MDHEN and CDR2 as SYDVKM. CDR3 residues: CASSPTSGRANEQFF. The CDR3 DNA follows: TGTGCCAGCAGCCCGACTAGCGGGAGGGCCAATGAGCAGTTCTTC.

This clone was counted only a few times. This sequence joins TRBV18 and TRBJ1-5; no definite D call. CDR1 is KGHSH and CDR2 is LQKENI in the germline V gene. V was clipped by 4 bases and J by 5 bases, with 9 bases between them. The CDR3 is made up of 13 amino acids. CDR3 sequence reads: CASSQSWDQPQHF. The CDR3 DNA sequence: TGTGCCAGCTCACAGTCATGGGATCAGCCCCAGCATTTT.

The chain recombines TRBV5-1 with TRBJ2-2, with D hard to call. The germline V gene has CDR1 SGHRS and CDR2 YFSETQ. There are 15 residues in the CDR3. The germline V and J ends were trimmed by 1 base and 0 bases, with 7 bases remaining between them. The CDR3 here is CASSLTVTNTGELFF. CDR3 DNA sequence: TGCGCCAGCAGCTTGACAGTGACGAACACCGGGGAGCTGTTTTTT.

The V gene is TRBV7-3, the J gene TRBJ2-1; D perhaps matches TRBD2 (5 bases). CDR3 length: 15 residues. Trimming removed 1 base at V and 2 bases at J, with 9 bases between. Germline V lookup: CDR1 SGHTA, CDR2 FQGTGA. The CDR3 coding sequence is TGTGCCAGCAGCTTAAATAGCGAAACCTACAATGAGCAGTTCTTC. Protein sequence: CASSLNSETYNEQFF.

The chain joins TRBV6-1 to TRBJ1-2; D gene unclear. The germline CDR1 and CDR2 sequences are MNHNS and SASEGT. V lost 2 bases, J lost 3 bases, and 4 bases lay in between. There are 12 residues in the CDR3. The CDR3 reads CASSEKYYGYTF. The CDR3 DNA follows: TGTGCCAGCAGTGAAAAGTACTATGGCTACACCTTC.